The 12 T cell receptor beta chains below come from one sample, sequenced in a study of blood T cell repertoires in COVID-19 (dated by TCRdb to 2020 to 2021). The library was prepared using the immunoSEQ multiplex PCR assay. TCRdb provides this immuneACCESS table in a form limited to in-frame rearrangements. Some clones are lacking; in checked studies, under half of them reflect an unresolved V gene, and why the rest are absent is not known. This sample comprises about 410,000 clones, more than 80% of them detected only once. More than 1.4% of the sample is taken by the ten largest. Input material: peripheral blood. The receptors were gathered from a woman aged 30 to 39 with active or convalescent COVID-19.

A single count supports this clone. V gene TRBV9 combines with J gene TRBJ2-1; TRBD1 or TRBD2 may be the D gene (6 bases each). This CDR3 has 17 residues. The germline V and J ends were trimmed by 7 bases and 1 base, with 21 bases remaining between them. CDR1 SGDLS and CDR2 YYNGEE come from the germline V gene. The CDR3 sequence is CASGDRQLARSYNEQFF. CDR3 sequence (DNA): TGTGCCAGCGGCGACAGGCAACTAGCCCGATCCTACAATGAGCAGTTCTTC.

V gene TRBV2 combines with J gene TRBJ1-2; D ambiguous. The germline V gene encodes CDR1 SNHLY and CDR2 FYNNEI. CDR3 length: 13 amino acids. Trimming stripped 3 bases from V and 2 bases from J, with 7 bases between. The CDR3 DNA follows: TGTGCCAGCAGTGAGTGGGCCAACTATGGCTACACCTTC. Amino acids: CASSEWANYGYTF.

This clone was recorded once. The V gene is TRBV18, the J gene TRBJ2-7; D might be TRBD1 (6 bases). The ends were cut back, 3 bases at V and 5 bases at J, with 14 bases in the middle. From germline, CDR1 is KGHSH and CDR2 LQKENI. The CDR3 covers 14 residues. CDR3 sequence (DNA): TGTGCCAGCTCACCGGTGACAGGTAACAACGAGCAGTACTTC. Translation: CASSPVTGNNEQYF.

This chain uses TRBV4-2 with TRBJ2-7; TRBD2 is a possible D gene (6 bases). CDR3 length: 16 amino acids. V dropped 1 base and J dropped 1 base, with 14 bases sitting between them. Germline CDR1 is LGHNA and CDR2 is YNFKEQ. CDR3 loop: CASSQASGRGSYEQYF. CDR3 coding DNA: TGTGCCAGCAGCCAAGCGTCCGGGCGGGGATCCTACGAGCAGTACTTC.

This clone came up once. V gene TRBV15 combines with J gene TRBJ1-4; the D gene is possibly TRBD1 (5 bases). This CDR3 comprises 15 residues. In germline, CDR1 is LNHNV, CDR2 YYDKDF (reference sequence). V dropped 5 bases and J dropped 7 bases, with 17 bases sitting between them. CDR3: CATSFQGGSSEKLFF. CDR3 in DNA: TGTGCCACCAGCTTCCAGGGTGGCTCTTCTGAAAAACTGTTTTTT.

The gene calls are TRBV5-1 and TRBJ1-6; 10 nucleotides line up with TRBD1. The CDR3 loop spans 14 amino acids. Germline loops: CDR1 SGHRS, CDR2 YFSETQ. J was trimmed by 7 bases and V by 5 bases; bases with no gene match: 3. The chain's CDR3 is CASRLGQGNSPLHF. For the CDR3, the DNA is TGCGCCAGCAGACTGGGACAGGGGAATTCACCCCTCCACTTT. The full variable domain, its missing parts supplied by reference TRBV5-1 and TRBJ1-6, is KAGVTQTPRYLIKTRGQQVTLSCSPISGHRSVSWYQQTPGQGLQFLFEYFSETQRNKGNFPGRFSGRQFSNSRSEMNVSTLELGDSALYLCASRLGQGNSPLHFGNGTRLTVT.

The rearrangement uses TRBV7-9 and TRBJ1-2; TRBD1 agrees at 12 bases. The V and J ends lost 4 bases and 8 bases, in that order; junction bases with no gene match: 2. This CDR3 region has 13 residues. Germline CDR1 reads SEHNR; CDR2 reads FQNEAQ (reference sequence). CDR3 sequence: CASSSGTGGGYTF. In DNA form, the CDR3 reads TGTGCCAGCAGCTCCGGGACAGGGGGCGGCTACACCTTC.

This chain links TRBV29-1 with TRBJ2-5; the D is unclear. Germline CDR1 is SQVTM and CDR2 is ANQGSEA. V was pared by 4 bases and J by 4 bases, with 10 bases between. This CDR3 comprises 12 residues. The CDR3 region is CSVVSGTETQYF. CDR3 nucleotides: TGCAGCGTTGTCTCGGGTACAGAGACCCAGTACTTC.

The J gene is TRBJ1-5, the V gene TRBV6-5; 7 bases fit TRBD1. The germline gives CDR1 MNHEY, CDR2 SVGAGI. The V segment lost 3 bases and the J segment 5 bases; nucleotides outside the gene matches: 1. CDR3 length equals 13 residues. The CDR3 here is CASSYQGDQPQHF. CDR3 coding DNA: TGTGCCAGCAGTTATCAGGGGGATCAGCCCCAGCATTTT.

J is TRBJ2-5 and V is TRBV4-1; 8 positions match TRBD1. This CDR3 comprises 15 residues. Losses at the gene ends were 4 bases for V and 2 bases for J; bases not matched to a gene: 6. Germline lookup yields CDR1 MGHRA and CDR2 YSYEKL. The CDR3 here is CASSPGGTGQETQYF. In DNA form, the CDR3 reads TGCGCCAGCAGCCCAGGTGGGACAGGACAAGAGACCCAGTACTTC.

This chain joins TRBV23-1 and TRBJ1-6; unclear D gene. TRBV23-1 is known as an ORF, though its function is uncertain. The CDR3 runs to 17 residues. V was pared by 0 bases and J by 0 bases, with 9 bases between. The CDR3: CASSQSGNDSYNSPLHF. CDR3 nucleotides: TGCGCCAGCAGTCAATCCGGGAACGACTCCTATAATTCACCCCTCCACTTT.

This clone has just a few counts. CDR3 residues: CASSLQENTEAFF. The CDR3 bases are TGTGCCAGCAGTTTACAGGAGAACACTGAAGCTTTCTTT. The V call is TRBV27, the J call TRBJ1-1; no clear D gene. V lost 2 bases and J lost 1, with 5 bases in between. The length of the CDR3 is 13 residues. Germline CDR1 and CDR2: MNHEY and SMNVEV (reference sequence).